This TCR beta chain was identified during a study of CD8+ T cells in alopecia areata (dated by TCRdb to 2016 to 2018). Context from the whole study: In both human patients and the C3H/HeJ mouse model, the study applied high-throughput TCRbeta sequencing to look at T cell clonal expansion in alopecia areata. In humans, TCRbeta sequencing was performed on scalp tissue and on sorted CD4+ and CD8+ peripheral blood T cells from healthy controls and from patients with patchy or totalis/universalis alopecia areata. Clonality in the scalp was compared among normal scalp (n=4), patchy alopecia areata scalp (n=8), and alopecia totalis/universalis scalp (n=8). RNA came from the PAXgene miRNA kit for fixed scalp, the miRNeasy kit for PBMCs, and the RNeasy kit for mouse skin. immunoSEQ multiplex PCR using 35 Vbeta forward primers and 13 Jbeta reverse primers was used to amplify TCRbeta CDR3 regions. The paper as a whole reports these results and caveats: Higher clonality and more expanded CD8+ clones were observed in lesional scalp than in normal scalp, particularly in alopecia totalis/universalis, a finding suggestive of antigenic drive. Resident alphabeta T cells in normal human skin are also sequenced, complicating scalp TCR repertoire analysis, unlike mouse skin dominated by gammadelta T cells. Shared TCR sequences between patients were less evident than in mice, which may be partly attributable to HLA diversity in the patient population.

Including the terminal cysteine and phenylalanine, the CDR3 comprises 18 residues. This entry keeps only the CDR3 DNA: 54 bases, framed from base 1. Per the germline V gene, SGHTA is the CDR1 and FQGTGA is the CDR2. Clipping removes 2 bases from V and 2 bases from J, with 8 as the unmatched junction base count. Lesional scalp punch biopsies and peripheral blood were collected from alopecia areata patients. PBMCs were separated by density centrifugation and stained for CD3, CD4 and CD8, after which CD4+ and CD8+ T cells were sorted on a FACSAria. The untreated alopecia areata patients were recruited through a multicenter biomarker study. Blood CD8+ T cells from five or six biomarker-study patients were further sorted into NKG2D-low and NKG2D-high fractions. On this clone: Its antigen is currently not known. One base away there is no much larger clone; base qualities are not given.

The library was produced with the immunoSEQ multiplex PCR assay. For TCR sequencing, RNA was extracted from every sample and reverse transcribed into cDNA to serve as template. SuperScript III was used to make first-strand cDNA, primed with a 2:1 mix of oligo-dT and random hexamers. A synthetic immune receptor repertoire was used to assess amplification bias, and residual bias was removed computationally. For the original study's pipeline: Raw reads were preprocessed to remove errors, and CDR3 was defined by IMGT conventions from the conserved cysteine to phenylalanine. Clonality was computed by normalizing Shannon entropy by log2 of the number of productive unique TCRs and subtracting the result from 1. Whether scalp clones were CD4 or CD8 was inferred by matching scalp TCRbeta sequences against CD4 and CD8 repertoires sorted from blood. TCRdb obtained this table from immuneACCESS and retained in-frame rearrangements with V and J assigned. These tables miss some clones; where compared with another copy, unresolved V genes account for less than half of the shortfall, and the remainder is unexplained. Clone size and the V and J calls come from that table; the DNA yielded D and trimming. Present in this sample are roughly 30,000 clones, about two thirds of which were seen just once. Of the sample, approximately 19% falls within the top ten clones.

The sample was NKG2D-high CD8+ T cells sorted from blood. Interpreted using the paper, the cell subset or site label stands for: sorted CD8+ NKG2D-high blood T cells. The source of this sequence is a human donor with alopecia areata. Recombination linked TRBV7-3 to TRBJ2-6; 8 of the junction bases match TRBD2. The nucleotides read TGTGCCAGCAGCTTACGGCCTAGCGGGTCCCCTGGGGCCAACGTCCTGACTTTC. The translation is CASSLRPSGSPGANVLTF.